The present entry profiles one TCR beta chain with its context. Its antigen is undetermined. CDR1 and CDR2 (germline): SGDLS, YYNGEE. Trimming took 4 bases from V and 6 from J, leaving 26 bases between them. The CDR3 consists of 17 residues. The data derive from a study of cytomegalovirus exposure and HLA in healthy donors. The wider study: The 120 validation repertoires were produced on the same platform as the approximately 620 repertoires of the first cohort. This was reported in a later analysis. Broader study findings: In the roughly 120 validation repertoires, a later analysis found that first-cohort TCR clusters tended to co-occur. As confirmed in vitro, three CMV-associated chains were specific for CMV antigens.

Assay: immunoSEQ multiplex PCR; the TCRdb copy retains only in-frame clones and omits some. The sample contains about 78,000 clones, 90% to 96% of which appear only once. The chain is built from TRBV9 and TRBJ2-7, with D possibly being TRBD1 (5 bases). The clonotype comes from a young man in good health and CMV-seropositive. The sequencing sample was made of PBMCs. CDR3: CASSPYWAVGAGSEQYF. The CDR3 coding sequence is TGTGCCAGCAGCCCTTATTGGGCGGTAGGGGCAGGTTCCGAGCAGTACTTC. Complete variable domain (other parts from reference TRBV9 and TRBJ2-7): DSGVTQTPKHLITATGQRVTLRCSPRSGDLSVYWYQQSLDQGLQFLIQYYNGEERAKGNILERFSAQQFPDLHSELNLSSLELGDSALYFCASSPYWAVGAGSEQYFGPGTRLTVT.